Sequencing of this TCR beta chain was carried out in a study of CD8 T cells in Susac syndrome. It was with random hexamers that about 0.45 to 1 ug RNA was reverse transcribed. TCRdb ran MiXCR on the immunoSEQ multiplex PCR reads and lists one entry per CDR3 protein. Here the sample spans about 130,000 distinct CDR3 sequences, around 94% being singletons. V was clipped by 5 bases and J by 6 bases, with 14 bases between them. Germline CDR1 is SGHVS and CDR2 is FQNEAQ. This CDR3 comprises 13 residues. This receptor was obtained from a human donor in good health. The material sequenced was CD4+ T cells from PBMCs. J is TRBJ2-7 and V is TRBV7-8, with D perhaps matching TRBD1 (6 bases). As DNA, the CDR3 is TGTGCCAGCAGCCTTACGGACAGAACCGAGCAGTACTTC. Protein: CASSLTDRTEQYF.